The T cell receptor (beta chain) described here comes from a study of CD4 T cells in relation to SARS-CoV-2 and coronaviruses. Study-level background: ViraFEST: approximately 10-day antigen culture of PBMCs, then TCR beta CDR3 sequencing. Crossreactive spike epitopes shared across donors were mapped to their HLA restriction.

On this clone: The target antigen is unknown.

Germline V gene data show CDR1 as SEHNR and CDR2 as FQNEAQ (reference sequence). V was trimmed by 1 base and J by 10 bases, leaving 14 bases between them. The CDR3 loop spans 15 amino acids. Study results and caveats: Roughly 65% of donors had memory CD4+ clonotypes crossrecognizing SARS-CoV-2 and common cold coronavirus spike.

The unexposed donors gave CD4+ T cells in about 2010-2019, prior to COVID-19. The cells were cultured for 9 to 11 days before CD4+ T cells were isolated. Testing used SARS-CoV-2 S/N and four cold-coronavirus spikes on unexposed-donor CD4+ T cells, cells permitting. The repertoire was sequenced with immunoSEQ multiplex PCR; TCRdb's copy has only in-frame clones and lacks some. The table has 20,000 to 25,000 clones, less than 85% seen once. Sequencing was carried out using CD4+ T cells from PBMCs, cultured in vitro. The chain recombines TRBV7-9 with TRBJ1-6, with D perhaps TRBD1 (5 bases). The sequence was collected from a human donor in good health. Here the CDR3 reads CASSLGGSLASPLHF. The CDR3 nucleotides are TGTGCCAGCAGCTTAGGGGGCAGCCTAGCGTCACCCCTCCACTTT.